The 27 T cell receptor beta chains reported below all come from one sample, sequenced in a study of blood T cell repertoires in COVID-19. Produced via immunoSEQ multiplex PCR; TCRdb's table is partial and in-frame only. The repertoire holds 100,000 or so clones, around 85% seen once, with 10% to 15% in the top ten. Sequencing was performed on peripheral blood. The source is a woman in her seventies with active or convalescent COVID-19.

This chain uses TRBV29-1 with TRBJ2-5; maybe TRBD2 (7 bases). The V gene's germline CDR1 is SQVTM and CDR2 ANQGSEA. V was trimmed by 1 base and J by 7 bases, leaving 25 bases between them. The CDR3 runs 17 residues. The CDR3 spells CSVEGASAGAWGGTQYF. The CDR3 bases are TGCAGCGTTGAAGGGGCCTCGGCGGGGGCCTGGGGAGGGACCCAGTACTTC.

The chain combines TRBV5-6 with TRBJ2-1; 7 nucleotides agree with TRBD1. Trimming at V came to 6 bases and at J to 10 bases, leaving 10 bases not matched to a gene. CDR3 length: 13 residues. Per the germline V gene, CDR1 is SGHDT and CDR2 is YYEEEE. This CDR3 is CASILRQGGEQFF. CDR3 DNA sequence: TGTGCCAGCATCCTCCGACAGGGCGGCGAGCAGTTCTTC. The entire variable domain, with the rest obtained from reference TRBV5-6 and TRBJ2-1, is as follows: DAGVTQSPTHLIKTRGQQVTLRCSPKSGHDTVSWYQQALGQGPQFIFQYYEEEERQRGNFPDRFSGHQFPNYSSELNVNALLLGDSALYLCASILRQGGEQFFGPGTRLTVL.

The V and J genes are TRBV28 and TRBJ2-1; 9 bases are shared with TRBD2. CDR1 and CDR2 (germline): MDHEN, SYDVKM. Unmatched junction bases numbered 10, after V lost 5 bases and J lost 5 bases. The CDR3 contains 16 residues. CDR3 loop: CASSPPGAGGDNEQFF. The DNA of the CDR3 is TGTGCCAGCAGTCCCCCCGGGGCGGGGGGGGACAATGAGCAGTTCTTC.

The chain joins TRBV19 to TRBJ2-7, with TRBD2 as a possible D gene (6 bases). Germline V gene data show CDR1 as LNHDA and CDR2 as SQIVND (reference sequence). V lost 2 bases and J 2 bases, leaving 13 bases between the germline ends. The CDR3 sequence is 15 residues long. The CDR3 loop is CASSITRGGAYEQYF. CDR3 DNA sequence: TGTGCCAGTAGTATAACGAGGGGAGGCGCCTACGAGCAGTACTTC.

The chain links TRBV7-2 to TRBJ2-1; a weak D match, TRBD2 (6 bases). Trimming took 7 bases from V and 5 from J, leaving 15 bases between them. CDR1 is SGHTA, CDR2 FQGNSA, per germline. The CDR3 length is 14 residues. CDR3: CASTRGVGNNEQFF. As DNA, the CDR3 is TGTGCCAGCACCCGCGGGGTCGGGAACAATGAGCAGTTCTTC.

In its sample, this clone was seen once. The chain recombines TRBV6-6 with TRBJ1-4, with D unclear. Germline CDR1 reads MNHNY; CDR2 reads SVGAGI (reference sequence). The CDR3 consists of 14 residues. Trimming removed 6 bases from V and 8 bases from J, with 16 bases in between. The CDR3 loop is CASSRREGQEKLFF. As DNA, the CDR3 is TGTGCCAGCAGCCGGAGGGAAGGTCAAGAAAAACTGTTTTTT.

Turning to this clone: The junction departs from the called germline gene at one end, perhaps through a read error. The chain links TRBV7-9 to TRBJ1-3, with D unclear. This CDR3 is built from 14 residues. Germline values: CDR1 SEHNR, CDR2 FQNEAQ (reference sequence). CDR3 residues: CASSLELSGNTIYF. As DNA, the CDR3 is TGTGCCAGCAGTTTAGAGCTCTCTGGAAACACCATATATTTT.

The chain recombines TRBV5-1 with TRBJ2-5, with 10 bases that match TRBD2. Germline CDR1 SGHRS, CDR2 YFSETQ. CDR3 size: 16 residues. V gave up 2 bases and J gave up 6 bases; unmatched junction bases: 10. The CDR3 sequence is CASSLGLAGALQTQYF. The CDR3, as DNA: TGCGCCAGCAGCTTAGGGCTAGCGGGGGCGCTTCAGACCCAGTACTTC.

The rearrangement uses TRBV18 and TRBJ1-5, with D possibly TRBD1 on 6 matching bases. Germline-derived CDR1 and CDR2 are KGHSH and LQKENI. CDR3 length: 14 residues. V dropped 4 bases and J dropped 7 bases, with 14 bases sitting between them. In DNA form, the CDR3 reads TGTGCCAGCTCACTCGGACAGTCTAGCCAGCCCCAGCATTTT. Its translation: CASSLGQSSQPQHF.

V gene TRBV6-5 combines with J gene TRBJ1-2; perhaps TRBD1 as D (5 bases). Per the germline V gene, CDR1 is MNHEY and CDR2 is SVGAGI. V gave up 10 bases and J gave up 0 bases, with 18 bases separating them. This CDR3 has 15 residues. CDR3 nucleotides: TGTGCCATCAGGACCGCAGGGCCTCCTAACTATGGCTACACCTTC. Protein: CAIRTAGPPNYGYTF.

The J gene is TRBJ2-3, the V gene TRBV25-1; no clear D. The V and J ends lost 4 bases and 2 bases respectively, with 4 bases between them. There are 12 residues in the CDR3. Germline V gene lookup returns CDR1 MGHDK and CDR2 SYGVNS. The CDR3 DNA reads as TGTGCCAGCAGTGGGCCCACAGATACGCAGTATTTT. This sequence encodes CASSGPTDTQYF. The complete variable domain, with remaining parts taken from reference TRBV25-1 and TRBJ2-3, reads EADIYQTPRYLVIGTGKKITLECSQTMGHDKMYWYQQDPGMELHLIHYSYGVNSTEKGDLSSESTVSRIRTEHFPLTLESARPSHTSQYLCASSGPTDTQYFGPGTRLTVL.

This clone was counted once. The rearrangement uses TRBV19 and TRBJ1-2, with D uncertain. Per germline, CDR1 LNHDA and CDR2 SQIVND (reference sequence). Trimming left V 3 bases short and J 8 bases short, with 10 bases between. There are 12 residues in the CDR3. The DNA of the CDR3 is TGTGCCAGTAGTATGTGGGCCGAGGGCTACACCTTC. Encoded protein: CASSMWAEGYTF.

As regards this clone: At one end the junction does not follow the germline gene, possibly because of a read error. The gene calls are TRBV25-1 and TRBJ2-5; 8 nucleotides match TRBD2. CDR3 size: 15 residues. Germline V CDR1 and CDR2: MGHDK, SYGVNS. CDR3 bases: TGTGCCAGCAGCGAATACGGGGGGGCCCAAGAGACCCAGTACTTC. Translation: CASSEYGGAQETQYF. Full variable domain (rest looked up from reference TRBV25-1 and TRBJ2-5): EADIYQTPRYLVIGTGKKITLECSQTMGHDKMYWYQQDPGMELHLIHYSYGVNSTEKGDLSSESTVSRIRTEHFPLTLESARPSHTSQYLCASSEYGGAQETQYFGPGTRLLVL.

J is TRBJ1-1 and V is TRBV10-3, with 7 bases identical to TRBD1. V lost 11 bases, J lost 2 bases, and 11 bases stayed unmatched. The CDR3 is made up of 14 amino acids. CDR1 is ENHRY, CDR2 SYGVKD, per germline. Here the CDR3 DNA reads TGTGCCGTCAACCCGACAGGGATAAACACTGAAGCTTTCTTT. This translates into CAVNPTGINTEAFF.

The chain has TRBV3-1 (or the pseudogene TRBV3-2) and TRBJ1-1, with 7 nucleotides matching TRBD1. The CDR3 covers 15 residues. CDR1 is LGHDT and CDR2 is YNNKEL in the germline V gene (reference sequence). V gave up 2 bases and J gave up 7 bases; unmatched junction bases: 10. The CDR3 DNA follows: TGTGCCAGCAGCCAAACTAGGGACAGACAACATGAAGCTTTCTTT. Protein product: CASSQTRDRQHEAFF.

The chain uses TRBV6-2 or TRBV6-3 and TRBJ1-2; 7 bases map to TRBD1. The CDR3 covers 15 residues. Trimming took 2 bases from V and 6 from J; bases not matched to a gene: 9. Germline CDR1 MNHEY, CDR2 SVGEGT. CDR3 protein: CASSYRQGGRDGYTF. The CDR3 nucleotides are TGTGCCAGCAGTTACAGACAGGGCGGGCGCGATGGCTACACCTTC.

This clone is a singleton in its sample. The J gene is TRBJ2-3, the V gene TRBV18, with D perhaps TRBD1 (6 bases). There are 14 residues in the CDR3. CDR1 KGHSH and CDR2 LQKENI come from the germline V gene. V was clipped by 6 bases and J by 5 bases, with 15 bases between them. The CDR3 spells CASSSGSQGDTQYF. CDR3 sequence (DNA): TGTGCCAGCTCGTCCGGGTCACAGGGAGATACGCAGTATTTT.

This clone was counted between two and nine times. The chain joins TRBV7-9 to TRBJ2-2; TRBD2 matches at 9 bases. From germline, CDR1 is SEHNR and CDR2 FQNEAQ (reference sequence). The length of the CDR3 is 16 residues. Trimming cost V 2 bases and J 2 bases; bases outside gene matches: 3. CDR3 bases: TGTGCCAGCAGCTTAATGCTAGCGGGAAACACCGGGGAGCTGTTTTTT. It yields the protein CASSLMLAGNTGELFF.

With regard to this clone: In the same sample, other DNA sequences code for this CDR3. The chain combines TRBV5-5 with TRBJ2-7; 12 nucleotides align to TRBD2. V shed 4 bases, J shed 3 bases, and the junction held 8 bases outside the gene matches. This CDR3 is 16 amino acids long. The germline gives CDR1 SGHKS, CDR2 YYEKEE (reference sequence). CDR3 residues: CASSPGTSGGFYEQYF. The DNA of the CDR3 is TGTGCCAGCAGCCCCGGAACTAGCGGGGGGTTCTACGAGCAGTACTTC.

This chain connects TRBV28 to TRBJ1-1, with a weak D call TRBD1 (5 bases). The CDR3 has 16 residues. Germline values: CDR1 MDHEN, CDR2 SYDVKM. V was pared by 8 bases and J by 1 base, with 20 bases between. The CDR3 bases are TGTGCCAGCCAATCCCCGGGGGGGGTAGGGAACACTGAAGCTTTCTTT. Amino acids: CASQSPGGVGNTEAFF.

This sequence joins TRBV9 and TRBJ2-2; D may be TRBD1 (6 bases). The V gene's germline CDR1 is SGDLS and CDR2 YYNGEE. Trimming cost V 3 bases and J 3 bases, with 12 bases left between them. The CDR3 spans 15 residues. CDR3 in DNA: TGTGCCAGCAGCGCCGTGGACAGATACACCGGGGAGCTGTTTTTT. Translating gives CASSAVDRYTGELFF. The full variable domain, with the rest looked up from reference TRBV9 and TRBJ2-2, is DSGVTQTPKHLITATGQRVTLRCSPRSGDLSVYWYQQSLDQGLQFLIQYYNGEERAKGNILERFSAQQFPDLHSELNLSSLELGDSALYFCASSAVDRYTGELFFGEGSRLTVL.

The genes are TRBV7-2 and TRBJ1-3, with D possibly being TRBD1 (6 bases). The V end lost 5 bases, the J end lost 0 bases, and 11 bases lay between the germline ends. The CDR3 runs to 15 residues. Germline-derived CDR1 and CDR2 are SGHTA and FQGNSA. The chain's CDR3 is CASSPQGTSGNTIYF. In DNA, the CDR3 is TGTGCCAGCAGCCCACAGGGCACCTCTGGAAACACCATATATTTT.

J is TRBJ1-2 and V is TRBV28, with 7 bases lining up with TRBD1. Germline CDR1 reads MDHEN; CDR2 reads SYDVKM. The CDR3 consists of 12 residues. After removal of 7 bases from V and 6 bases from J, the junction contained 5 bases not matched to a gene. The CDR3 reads CASIDRVHGYTF. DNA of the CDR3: TGTGCCAGCATCGACAGGGTGCATGGCTACACCTTC.

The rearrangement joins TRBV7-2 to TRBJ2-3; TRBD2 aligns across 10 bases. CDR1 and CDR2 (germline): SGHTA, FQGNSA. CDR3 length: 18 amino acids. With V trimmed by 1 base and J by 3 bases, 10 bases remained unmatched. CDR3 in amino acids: CASSLGSGGPKRTDTQYF. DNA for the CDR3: TGTGCCAGCAGCTTAGGTAGCGGGGGGCCTAAGAGAACAGATACGCAGTATTTT.

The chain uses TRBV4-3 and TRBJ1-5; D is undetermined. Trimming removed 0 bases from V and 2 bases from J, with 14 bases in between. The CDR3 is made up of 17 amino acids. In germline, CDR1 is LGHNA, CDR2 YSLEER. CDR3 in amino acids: CASSQDITGFGNQPQHF. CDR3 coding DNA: TGCGCCAGCAGCCAAGATATAACGGGTTTTGGCAATCAGCCCCAGCATTTT.

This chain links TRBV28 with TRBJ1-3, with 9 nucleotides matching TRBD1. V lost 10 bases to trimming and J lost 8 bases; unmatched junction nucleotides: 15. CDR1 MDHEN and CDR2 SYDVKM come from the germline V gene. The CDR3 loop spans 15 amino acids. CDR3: CATKTFRTGDDTIYF. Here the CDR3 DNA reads TGTGCCACCAAAACCTTCCGGACAGGGGATGACACCATATATTTT.

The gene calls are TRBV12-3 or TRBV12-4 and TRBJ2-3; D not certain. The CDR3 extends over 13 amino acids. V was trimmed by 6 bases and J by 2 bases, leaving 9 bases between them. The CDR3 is CASRRENTDTQYF. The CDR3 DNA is TGTGCCAGCAGAAGAGAGAACACAGATACGCAGTATTTT.